What follows is one T cell receptor beta chain and its context. This specimen comes from a study of blood T cell repertoires in COVID-19. Looking at the study overall: The samples span acute and convalescent COVID-19 from the United States, Italy and Spain. From T cells, B-cell-depleted T cells, or PBMCs came the material, which was cDNA or gDNA.

Using immunoSEQ multiplex PCR, the repertoire was profiled, and TCRdb retains in-frame clones only, with some absent. The sample consists of 110,000 to 150,000 clones, about 90% of them appearing once. This CDR3 is built from 14 residues. Germline CDR1 reads SNHLY; CDR2 reads FYNNEI. Deletions cut 0 bases from V and 3 bases from J, with 9 bases between. This clonotype was sampled from a woman older than 75 with acute or convalescent COVID-19. The chain carries TRBV2 and TRBJ2-7; D is ambiguous. The sample comprised peripheral blood. The CDR3 DNA is TGTGCCAGCAGTGAAGCGTTAAGAGGCTACGAGCAGTACTTC. This sequence encodes CASSEALRGYEQYF.